The 29 T cell receptor beta chains listed next were all sequenced from one sample in a study of naive and memory T cell subsets. An equimolar mix of two oligonucleotides served as the beta constant-region primer for TRBC1 and TRBC2. TCRdb re-called the UMI-ligation and nested PCR reads with MiXCR, one entry per CDR3 protein. The sample holds some 150,000 distinct CDR3 sequences, around 15% seen once. Sequences were obtained from naive CD4+ T cells from blood. The receptors derive from a human donor in good health.

This clonotype was observed a few times. CDR3 protein: CASSQTVSADTQYF. The CDR3 DNA follows: TGTGCCAGCAGTCAGACAGTAAGCGCAGATACGCAGTATTTT. The chain uses TRBV6-5 and TRBJ2-3; D is perhaps TRBD1 (5 bases). V was pared by 5 bases and J by 4 bases, with 13 bases between. CDR1 MNHEY and CDR2 SVGAGI come from the germline V gene. This CDR3 has 14 amino acids.

This sequence joins TRBV28 and TRBJ2-1; tentative D call: TRBD1 (6 bases). Trimming left V 3 bases short and J 9 bases short, with 18 bases between. There are 15 residues in the CDR3. Germline V gives CDR1 MDHEN, CDR2 SYDVKM. The CDR3 region has the DNA TGTGCCAGCAGTTTCATCTCCAGGGGCCGTAGTGAGCAGTTCTTC. Translation: CASSFISRGRSEQFF.

The chain is built from TRBV29-1 and TRBJ2-6, with D unclear. The CDR3 has 15 amino acids. The V end lost 2 bases, the J end lost 0 bases, and 8 bases lay between the germline ends. Germline values: CDR1 SQVTM, CDR2 ANQGSEA. This CDR3 reads CSVERSSSGANVLTF. The CDR3 DNA is TGCAGCGTTGAACGGAGTTCCTCTGGGGCCAACGTCCTGACTTTC. Variable domain in full (rest from reference TRBV29-1 and TRBJ2-6): SAVISQKPSRDICQRGTSLTIQCQVDSQVTMMFWYRQQPGQSLTLIATANQGSEATYESGFVIDKFPISRPNLTFSTLTVSNMSPEDSSIYLCSVERSSSGANVLTFGAGSRLTVL.

This clonotype turned up a few times. The rearrangement uses TRBV5-6 and TRBJ2-3; 7 bases line up with TRBD2. CDR1 and CDR2 (germline): SGHDT, YYEEEE. This CDR3 has 15 residues. Trimming took 4 bases from V and 2 from J; bases not matched to a gene: 7. The CDR3 sequence is CASSDAGEVTDTQYF. The CDR3 DNA reads as TGTGCCAGCAGCGATGCGGGAGAGGTCACAGATACGCAGTATTTT.

This clonotype was detected a few times. The rearrangement joins TRBV3-1 to TRBJ2-4; TRBD2 matches at 12 bases. The CDR3 spans 17 residues. With V trimmed by 1 base and J by 5 bases, 6 bases remained unmatched. Germline CDR1 reads LGHDT; CDR2 reads YNNKEL (reference sequence). CDR3 sequence (DNA): TGTGCCAGCAGCCAAGGGCTAGCGGGAGGGCCCCAAAACATTCAGTACTTC. Protein product: CASSQGLAGGPQNIQYF.

This clonotype came up a few times. The V and J genes are TRBV19 and TRBJ2-7; possibly TRBD1 for D (6 bases). The CDR3 consists of 14 residues. CDR1 is LNHDA and CDR2 is SQIVND in the germline V gene (reference sequence). The V gene lost 8 bases and the J gene lost 3 bases, with 17 bases spanning the gap. The CDR3 DNA reads as TGTGCCAGTCCAGAGAGAGGACAGAGCTACGAGCAGTACTTC. This translates into CASPERGQSYEQYF.

This chain uses TRBV15 with TRBJ2-3; D not resolved. Trimming took 5 bases from V and 1 from J, leaving 19 bases between them. The germline V gene encodes CDR1 LNHNV and CDR2 YYDKDF (reference sequence). This CDR3 has 17 residues. CDR3 region: CATSSRRLVAGTDTQYF. The CDR3 coding sequence is TGTGCCACCAGCTCCCGAAGACTCGTGGCGGGCACAGATACGCAGTATTTT.

The V call is TRBV29-1, the J call TRBJ2-3; no firm D call. The CDR3 is 14 residues long. Germline lookup yields CDR1 SQVTM and CDR2 ANQGSEA. Between the trimmed V and J ends, which lost 1 base and 1 base, there was a span of 9 bases. CDR3: CSVEVGYGTDTQYF. In nucleotides, the CDR3 is TGCAGCGTTGAAGTCGGATACGGCACAGATACGCAGTATTTT.

This clonotype was seen a few times. The gene calls are TRBV20-1 and TRBJ2-2; no definite D call. Germline CDR1 and CDR2: DFQATT and SNEGSKA (reference sequence). V was cut by 5 bases and J by 5 bases, with 15 bases left in between. This CDR3 is built from 14 residues. CDR3 nucleotides: TGCAGTGCTCTGACGGGCCAGAGTACCGGGGAGCTGTTTTTT. This sequence encodes CSALTGQSTGELFF.

The rearrangement joins TRBV7-2 to TRBJ1-2; 9 nucleotides line up with TRBD1. Trimming took 7 bases from V and 7 from J; bases not matched to a gene: 7. The CDR3 has 13 residues. Germline-derived CDR1 and CDR2 are SGHTA and FQGNSA. CDR3 loop: CASTAGQGSGYTF. CDR3 nucleotide sequence: TGTGCCAGCACCGCGGGACAGGGCTCTGGCTACACCTTC.

This chain uses TRBV20-1 with TRBJ1-1; D not resolved. Deletions cut 5 bases from V and 7 bases from J, with 11 bases between. The germline gives CDR1 DFQATT, CDR2 SNEGSKA (reference sequence). This CDR3 region has 11 residues. In nucleotides, the CDR3 is TGCAGTGCTTATCGTGAACATGAAGCTTTCTTT. This sequence encodes CSAYREHEAFF.

CDR3 coding DNA: TGTGCCAGTATCCGAGGGGGCGCTGGGACTGAAGCTTTCTTT. Residues: CASIRGGAGTEAFF. The chain is built from TRBV19 and TRBJ1-1; 7 nucleotides align to TRBD1. The CDR3 is made up of 14 amino acids. With 7 bases clipped from V and 5 bases from J, the junction kept 10 bases outside the gene matches. The germline V gene encodes CDR1 LNHDA and CDR2 SQIVND (reference sequence).

This clonotype was found a few times. This chain connects TRBV2 to TRBJ2-1, with TRBD2 matching 11 bases. Germline trimming cut 8 bases from V and 5 bases from J; bases unmatched to any gene: 8. The germline V gene has CDR1 SNHLY and CDR2 FYNNEI. The CDR3 loop spans 15 amino acids. The CDR3 nucleotides are TGTGCCAGCGGCCGGACTAGCGGGTGGCACAATGAGCAGTTCTTC. Translation gives CASGRTSGWHNEQFF.

This clonotype has more than one count but fewer than ten. The genes are TRBV5-1 and TRBJ2-1, with D unresolved. The V end lost 4 bases, the J end lost 2 bases, and 13 bases lay between the germline ends. The CDR3 sequence is 15 residues long. The germline V gene encodes CDR1 SGHRS and CDR2 YFSETQ. The CDR3 DNA follows: TGCGCCAGCAGCCCCTCCCCGACGGCCTACAATGAGCAGTTCTTC. Encoded protein: CASSPSPTAYNEQFF.

The gene calls are TRBV7-2 and TRBJ2-1; TRBD1 agrees at 10 bases. The CDR3 sequence is 18 residues long. Trimming took 5 bases from V and 5 from J; bases not matched to a gene: 15. The germline gives CDR1 SGHTA, CDR2 FQGNSA. CDR3 DNA: TGTGCCAGCAGCGCAAGTTTTTTTTCGGGGACAGGGGACAATGAGCAGTTCTTC. Amino acids: CASSASFFSGTGDNEQFF.

V is TRBV11-2 and J is TRBJ2-2, with 8 bases matching TRBD2. V lost 0 bases, J lost 5 bases, and 11 bases stayed unmatched. The CDR3 sequence is 18 residues long. Germline CDR1 is SGHAT and CDR2 is FQNNGV. The CDR3 DNA reads as TGTGCCAGCAGCTTAGACCTTCTCGGGAGGGCCACAACCGGGGAGCTGTTTTTT. This translates into CASSLDLLGRATTGELFF. The full variable domain, its missing parts supplied by reference TRBV11-2 and TRBJ2-2, is EAGVAQSPRYKIIEKRQSVAFWCNPISGHATLYWYQQILGQGPKLLIQFQNNGVVDDSQLPKDRFSAERLKGVDSTLKIQPAKLEDSAVYLCASSLDLLGRATTGELFFGEGSRLTVL.

The genes are TRBV4-3 and TRBJ2-4, with TRBD2 matching 9 bases. Germline V CDR1 and CDR2: LGHNA, YSLEER. V lost 5 bases, J lost 2 bases, and 7 bases stayed unmatched. The CDR3 covers 16 residues. This CDR3 reads CASSDIAGVPKNIQYF. In DNA form, the CDR3 reads TGCGCCAGCAGCGATATAGCGGGAGTCCCCAAAAACATTCAGTACTTC.

This chain connects TRBV6-5 to TRBJ1-1, with TRBD1 identical over 7 bases. V gave up 6 bases and J gave up 8 bases; unmatched junction bases: 12. The CDR3 runs 14 residues. Looked up from germline, CDR1 is MNHEY and CDR2 is SVGAGI. The CDR3: CASSPPTGRAEAFF. DNA for the CDR3: TGTGCCAGCAGCCCGCCGACAGGGAGGGCCGAAGCTTTCTTT.

The chain recombines TRBV18 with TRBJ2-3; D is possibly TRBD2 (5 bases). Trimming pared 4 bases from V and 0 bases from J, leaving 11 bases between. This CDR3 is built from 15 residues. Germline CDR1 is KGHSH and CDR2 is LQKENI. The CDR3 spells CASSQDLGSTDTQYF. The DNA of the CDR3 is TGTGCCAGCTCACAGGACTTAGGGAGCACAGATACGCAGTATTTT.

This clonotype came up a few times. The rearrangement joins TRBV20-1 to TRBJ1-2, with D possibly TRBD1 on 5 matching bases. V was shortened by 4 bases and J by 2 bases, with 11 bases between the two germline ends. The CDR3 extends over 13 amino acids. Germline V gene data show CDR1 as DFQATT and CDR2 as SNEGSKA (reference sequence). CDR3 coding DNA: TGCAGTGCTACAGGGATGGGGAACTATGGCTACACCTTC. The encoded protein is CSATGMGNYGYTF.

V is TRBV4-1 and J is TRBJ2-6; 9 positions agree with TRBD1. CDR3 length: 15 residues. The junction had 5 bases not matched to a gene; V was cut back by 2 bases and J by 9 bases. Germline V CDR1 and CDR2: MGHRA, YSYEKL. The CDR3 reads CASSQPGQGLNVLTF. The CDR3 nucleotides are TGCGCCAGCAGCCAACCGGGACAGGGCCTCAACGTCCTGACTTTC.

This clonotype showed up just a few times. The J gene is TRBJ2-7, the V gene TRBV5-1; 8 bases are a match to TRBD1. The CDR3 has 15 amino acids. V was pared by 0 bases and J by 2 bases, with 4 bases of the junction left unmatched. The germline CDR1 and CDR2 sequences are SGHRS and YFSETQ. DNA of the CDR3: TGCGCCAGCAGCTTGGAACGGACAGGGCCCTACGAGCAGTACTTC. Protein: CASSLERTGPYEQYF.

The V gene is TRBV7-2, the J gene TRBJ1-6, with no clear D. Trimming pared 3 bases from V and 5 bases from J, leaving 5 bases between. The CDR3 runs 13 residues. Germline CDR1 reads SGHTA; CDR2 reads FQGNSA. CDR3 in amino acids: CASSFFDNSPLHF. For the CDR3, the DNA is TGTGCCAGCAGCTTTTTCGATAATTCACCCCTCCACTTT.

This clonotype showed up just a few times. CDR3 sequence reads: CASSPPPSGRGSSYNEQFF. The CDR3 region has the DNA TGCGCCAGCAGCCCGCCACCTAGCGGGAGAGGGAGCTCCTACAATGAGCAGTTCTTC. This chain links TRBV5-1 with TRBJ2-1, with 10 bases identical to TRBD2. The CDR3 runs to 19 residues. Germline V lookup: CDR1 SGHRS, CDR2 YFSETQ. The V segment lost 4 bases and the J segment 0 bases; nucleotides outside the gene matches: 13.

The V call is TRBV6-2 or TRBV6-3, the J call TRBJ2-1; D is possibly TRBD2 (6 bases). The germline CDR1 and CDR2 sequences are MNHEY and SVGEGT. With 7 bases removed from V and 0 bases from J, the gap between germline ends came to 19 bases. This CDR3 is built from 17 residues. The CDR3 nucleotides read TGTGCCAGCAACCGGGCCCTCACTAGCAGCTCCTACAATGAGCAGTTCTTC. Translating gives CASNRALTSSSYNEQFF.

This clonotype occurred once. The gene calls are TRBV20-1 and TRBJ2-7; D uncertain. The CDR3 consists of 11 residues. The ends were cut back, 5 bases at V and 7 bases at J, with 12 bases in the middle. Germline V lookup: CDR1 DFQATT, CDR2 SNEGSKA (reference sequence). The DNA for the CDR3 is TGCAGTGCTTACCCGGTCCCGGAGCAGTACTTC. The encoded protein is CSAYPVPEQYF.

There are many counts of this clonotype. The DNA for the CDR3 is TGCGCCAGCAGCTTGTACAGTCCCGATATTGGAGGCACCGGGGAGCTGTTTTTT. Its protein product is CASSLYSPDIGGTGELFF. The chain recombines TRBV5-1 with TRBJ2-2; D possibly corresponds to TRBD2 (5 bases). CDR3 length: 18 amino acids. The germline V and J ends were trimmed by 1 base and 4 bases, with 20 bases remaining between them. The V gene's germline CDR1 is SGHRS and CDR2 YFSETQ. The full variable domain, rest sourced from reference TRBV5-1 and TRBJ2-2, is KAGVTQTPRYLIKTRGQQVTLSCSPISGHRSVSWYQQTPGQGLQFLFEYFSETQRNKGNFPGRFSGRQFSNSRSEMNVSTLELGDSALYLCASSLYSPDIGGTGELFFGEGSRLTVL.

This clonotype was observed a handful of times. CDR3 DNA: TGTGCCAGCAGCTCCCCGCCCGGAGGAGGAACCGCCTACGAGCAGTACTTC. Amino acids: CASSSPPGGGTAYEQYF. The chain couples TRBV28 to TRBJ2-7; the D gene is possibly TRBD2 (5 bases). Trimming took 6 bases from V and 2 from J, leaving 23 bases between them. Germline CDR1 and CDR2: MDHEN and SYDVKM. The CDR3 length is 17 residues.

The V gene is TRBV2, the J gene TRBJ2-2; 8 nucleotides match TRBD2. The CDR3 spans 14 residues. Germline V gene data show CDR1 as SNHLY and CDR2 as FYNNEI. The V gene end was trimmed by 4 bases and the J gene end by 4 bases; junction bases not matched to a gene: 2. DNA for the CDR3: TGTGCCAGCAGTGTAGCGGGGTCCACCGGGGAGCTGTTTTTT. This gives the protein CASSVAGSTGELFF.